The 14 T cell receptor beta chains presented below share a single source sample, sequenced in a study of T cells after posttransplantation cyclophosphamide. Profiling relied on immunoSEQ multiplex PCR, and the TCRdb table lists in-frame clones only, not all of them. The sample has just under 8,000 clones, none seen only once. Busulfan-fludarabine conditioning, marrow transplant, and cyclophosphamide on days +3 and +4 were administered. Sequenced material: PBMCs, taken after an allogeneic stem cell transplant with post-transplant cyclophosphamide. The origin of the receptors is a male patient aged 30 to 40 who received an allogeneic stem cell transplant from an unrelated donor, was CMV-positive, and had acute and chronic GVHD. Some T cells may be supplied by the graft donor.

This clone was counted many times. The J gene is TRBJ2-3, the V gene TRBV4-2; TRBD2 matches 12 bases. The V and J ends lost 0 bases and 6 bases, in that order; junction bases with no gene match: 4. In germline, CDR1 is LGHNA, CDR2 YNFKEQ. The CDR3 is made up of 16 amino acids. CDR3 residues: CASSQETSGSVDTQYF. As DNA, the CDR3 is TGTGCCAGCAGCCAAGAGACTAGCGGGAGTGTGGATACGCAGTATTTT.

This clone was found many times. V and J are TRBV14 and TRBJ2-5, with D possibly TRBD1 on 5 matching bases. The CDR3 runs to 16 residues. Trimming removed 1 base at V and 3 bases at J, with 15 bases between. Germline V gene lookup returns CDR1 SGHDN and CDR2 FVKESK. For the CDR3, the DNA is TGTGCCAGCAGCCAAGGGATCGGACAAGCCGAAGAGACCCAGTACTTC. It specifies CASSQGIGQAEETQYF.

This clone occurred many times. The genes are TRBV6-2 or TRBV6-3 and TRBJ1-1; D gene unclear. CDR1 MNHEY and CDR2 SVGEGT come from the germline V gene. This CDR3 region has 11 residues. Trimming stripped 2 bases from V and 11 bases from J, with 9 bases between. In nucleotides, the CDR3 is TGTGCCAGCAGTTACCCCACAGACGCTTTCTTT. Translating gives CASSYPTDAFF.

Relative to its sample, this clone is medium-sized (0.01 to 0.1%). V and J are TRBV7-2 and TRBJ1-2, with a tentative D call TRBD1 (5 bases). Germline-derived CDR1 and CDR2 are SGHTA and FQGNSA. This CDR3 has 15 amino acids. V lost 5 bases and J lost 0, with 13 bases in between. In DNA form, the CDR3 reads TGTGCCAGCAGCACTAACGGGGGGGCTAACTATGGCTACACCTTC. Protein sequence: CASSTNGGANYGYTF.

This clone counts as medium-sized. The chain joins TRBV19 to TRBJ1-1; D gene unclear. CDR1 is LNHDA and CDR2 is SQIVND in the germline V gene (reference sequence). There are 13 residues in the CDR3. The V and J ends lost 2 bases and 2 bases respectively, with 6 bases between them. The CDR3 sequence: CASSINSNTEAFF. CDR3 coding DNA: TGTGCCAGTAGTATAAACAGTAACACTGAAGCTTTCTTT. The full variable domain, in which reference TRBV19 and TRBJ1-1 provide the parts outside the CDR3, is DGGITQSPKYLFRKEGQNVTLSCEQNLNHDAMYWYRQDPGQGLRLIYYSQIVNDFQKGDIAEGYSVSREKKESFPLTVTSAQKNPTAFYLCASSINSNTEAFFGQGTRLTVV.

This clone has at least ten counts. The rearrangement links TRBV5-4 to TRBJ2-5; 8 nucleotides match TRBD1. CDR3 size: 14 residues. Looked up from germline, CDR1 is SGHNT and CDR2 is YYREEE (reference sequence). With V trimmed by 4 bases and J by 5 bases, 7 bases remained unmatched. CDR3 bases: TGTGCCAGCAGCGTCGGGACAGGTGGCGAGACCCAGTACTTC. Translating it yields CASSVGTGGETQYF.

Many counts were recorded for this clone. The CDR3 spells CASSQIAGEGTGELFF. The CDR3 coding sequence is TGTGCCAGCAGCCAAATAGCGGGAGAGGGCACCGGGGAGCTGTTTTTT. V and J are TRBV4-2 and TRBJ2-2; 9 bases are shared with TRBD2. CDR3 length: 16 amino acids. Germline CDR1 and CDR2: LGHNA and YNFKEQ. The ends lost 2 bases at V and 4 bases at J; junction bases unmatched: 5.

Many counts were recorded for this clone. CDR3 DNA sequence: TGTGCCACGACGGGGGGTCGGACTGAAGCTTTCTTT. It is translated as CATTGGRTEAFF. V gene TRBV10-3 combines with J gene TRBJ1-1; D possibly corresponds to TRBD1 (5 bases). The CDR3 runs 12 residues. Trimming shortened V by 10 bases and J by 5 bases, and 14 bases separated the two germline ends. CDR1 and CDR2 (germline): ENHRY, SYGVKD.

This clone was picked up many times. At one end the junction does not follow the germline gene, possibly because of a read error. J is TRBJ2-7 and V is TRBV11-2, with D perhaps matching TRBD1 (7 bases). CDR3 length: 13 residues. Germline V CDR1 and CDR2: SGHAT, FQNNGV. CDR3 loop: CASSLDPGDREDF. The CDR3 nucleotides read TGTGCCAGCAGCTTAGACCCGGGCGACAGGGAGGACTTC. The full variable domain, its missing parts supplied by reference TRBV11-2 and TRBJ2-7, is EAGVAQSPRYKIIEKRQSVAFWCNPISGHATLYWYQQILGQGPKLLIQFQNNGVVDDSQLPKDRFSAERLKGVDSTLKIQPAKLEDSAVYLCASSLDPGDREDFGPGTRLTVT.

Ten or more counts support this clone. The V and J genes are TRBV12-3 or TRBV12-4 and TRBJ1-5; D is undetermined. The CDR3 sequence is 15 residues long. Trimming shortened V by 0 bases and J by 3 bases, and 9 bases separated the two germline ends. Here the CDR3 DNA reads TGTGCCAGCAGTTTAGCTGCACAGACCAATCAGCCCCAGCATTTT. Encoded protein: CASSLAAQTNQPQHF.

There are many counts of this clone. This chain connects TRBV6-2 or TRBV6-3 to TRBJ2-3; possibly TRBD2 for D (6 bases). Per the germline V gene, CDR1 is MNHEY and CDR2 is SVGEGT. V was shortened by 5 bases and J by 5 bases, with 14 bases between the two germline ends. CDR3 length: 14 amino acids. CDR3 coding DNA: TGTGCCAGCAGTCGGGGGATAGCCGGAGATACGCAGTATTTT. Its translation: CASSRGIAGDTQYF.

This clone was counted at least ten times. This sequence joins TRBV25-1 and TRBJ1-3; TRBD1 might be the D (5 bases). Germline V gene sequence: CDR1 MGHDK, CDR2 SYGVNS. The CDR3 contains 13 residues. V lost 5 bases, J lost 7 bases, and 12 bases lay in between. The DNA of the CDR3 is TGTGCCAGCAGTACGGCAGGGAGTAACACCATATATTTT. It translates to CASSTAGSNTIYF.

This clone was counted many times. The genes are TRBV19 and TRBJ2-3; TRBD2 matches 8 bases. V was clipped by 5 bases and J by 5 bases; unmatched bases: 12. The CDR3 has 16 residues. Germline loops: CDR1 LNHDA, CDR2 SQIVND (reference sequence). The CDR3 region has the DNA TGTGCCAGTAGTTCCCTTAGCGGGGTGTTTGTAGATACGCAGTATTTT. Encoded protein: CASSSLSGVFVDTQYF.

This clone was counted many times. This chain connects TRBV7-2 to TRBJ1-2; the match to TRBD1 covers 9 bases. This CDR3 has 14 residues. V was pared by 2 bases and J by 7 bases, with 5 bases of the junction left unmatched. Germline V lookup: CDR1 SGHTA, CDR2 FQGNSA. CDR3 sequence (DNA): TGTGCCAGCAGCTTATGGGACAGGGCCGGTGGCTACACCTTC. Its protein is CASSLWDRAGGYTF.